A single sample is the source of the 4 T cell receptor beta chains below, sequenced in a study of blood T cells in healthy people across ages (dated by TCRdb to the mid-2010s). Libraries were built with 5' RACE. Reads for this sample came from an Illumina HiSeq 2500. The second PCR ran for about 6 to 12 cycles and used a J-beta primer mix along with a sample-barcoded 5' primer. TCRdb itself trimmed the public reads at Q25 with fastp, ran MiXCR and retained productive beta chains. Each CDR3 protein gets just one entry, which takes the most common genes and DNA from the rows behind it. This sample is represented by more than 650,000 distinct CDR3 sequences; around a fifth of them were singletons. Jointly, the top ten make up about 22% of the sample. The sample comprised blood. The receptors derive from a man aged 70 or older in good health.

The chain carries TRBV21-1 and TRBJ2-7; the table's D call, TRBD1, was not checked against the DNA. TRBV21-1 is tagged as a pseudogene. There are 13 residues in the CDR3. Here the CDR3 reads CASSKRGAYEQYF. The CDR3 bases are TGTGCCAGCAGCAAACGGGGGGCATACGAGCAGTACTTC.

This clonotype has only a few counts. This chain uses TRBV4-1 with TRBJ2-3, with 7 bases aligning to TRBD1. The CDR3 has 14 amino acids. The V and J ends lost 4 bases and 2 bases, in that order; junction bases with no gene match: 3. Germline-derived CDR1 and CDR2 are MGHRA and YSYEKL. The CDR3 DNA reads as TGCGCCAGCAGCCTGCAGGGGGACACAGATACGCAGTATTTT. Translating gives CASSLQGDTDTQYF.

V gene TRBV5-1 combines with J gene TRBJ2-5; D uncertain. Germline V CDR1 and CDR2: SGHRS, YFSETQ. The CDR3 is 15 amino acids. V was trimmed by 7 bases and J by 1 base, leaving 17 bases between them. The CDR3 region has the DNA TGCGCCAGCGCTATACCGGGCCTAACCCAAGAGACCCAGTACTTC. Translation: CASAIPGLTQETQYF.

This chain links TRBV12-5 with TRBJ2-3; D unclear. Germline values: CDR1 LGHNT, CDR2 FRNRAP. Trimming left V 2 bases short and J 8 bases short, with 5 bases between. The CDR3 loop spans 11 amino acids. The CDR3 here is CASGLWGTQYF. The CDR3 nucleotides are TGTGCTAGTGGTTTGTGGGGTACGCAGTATTTT.